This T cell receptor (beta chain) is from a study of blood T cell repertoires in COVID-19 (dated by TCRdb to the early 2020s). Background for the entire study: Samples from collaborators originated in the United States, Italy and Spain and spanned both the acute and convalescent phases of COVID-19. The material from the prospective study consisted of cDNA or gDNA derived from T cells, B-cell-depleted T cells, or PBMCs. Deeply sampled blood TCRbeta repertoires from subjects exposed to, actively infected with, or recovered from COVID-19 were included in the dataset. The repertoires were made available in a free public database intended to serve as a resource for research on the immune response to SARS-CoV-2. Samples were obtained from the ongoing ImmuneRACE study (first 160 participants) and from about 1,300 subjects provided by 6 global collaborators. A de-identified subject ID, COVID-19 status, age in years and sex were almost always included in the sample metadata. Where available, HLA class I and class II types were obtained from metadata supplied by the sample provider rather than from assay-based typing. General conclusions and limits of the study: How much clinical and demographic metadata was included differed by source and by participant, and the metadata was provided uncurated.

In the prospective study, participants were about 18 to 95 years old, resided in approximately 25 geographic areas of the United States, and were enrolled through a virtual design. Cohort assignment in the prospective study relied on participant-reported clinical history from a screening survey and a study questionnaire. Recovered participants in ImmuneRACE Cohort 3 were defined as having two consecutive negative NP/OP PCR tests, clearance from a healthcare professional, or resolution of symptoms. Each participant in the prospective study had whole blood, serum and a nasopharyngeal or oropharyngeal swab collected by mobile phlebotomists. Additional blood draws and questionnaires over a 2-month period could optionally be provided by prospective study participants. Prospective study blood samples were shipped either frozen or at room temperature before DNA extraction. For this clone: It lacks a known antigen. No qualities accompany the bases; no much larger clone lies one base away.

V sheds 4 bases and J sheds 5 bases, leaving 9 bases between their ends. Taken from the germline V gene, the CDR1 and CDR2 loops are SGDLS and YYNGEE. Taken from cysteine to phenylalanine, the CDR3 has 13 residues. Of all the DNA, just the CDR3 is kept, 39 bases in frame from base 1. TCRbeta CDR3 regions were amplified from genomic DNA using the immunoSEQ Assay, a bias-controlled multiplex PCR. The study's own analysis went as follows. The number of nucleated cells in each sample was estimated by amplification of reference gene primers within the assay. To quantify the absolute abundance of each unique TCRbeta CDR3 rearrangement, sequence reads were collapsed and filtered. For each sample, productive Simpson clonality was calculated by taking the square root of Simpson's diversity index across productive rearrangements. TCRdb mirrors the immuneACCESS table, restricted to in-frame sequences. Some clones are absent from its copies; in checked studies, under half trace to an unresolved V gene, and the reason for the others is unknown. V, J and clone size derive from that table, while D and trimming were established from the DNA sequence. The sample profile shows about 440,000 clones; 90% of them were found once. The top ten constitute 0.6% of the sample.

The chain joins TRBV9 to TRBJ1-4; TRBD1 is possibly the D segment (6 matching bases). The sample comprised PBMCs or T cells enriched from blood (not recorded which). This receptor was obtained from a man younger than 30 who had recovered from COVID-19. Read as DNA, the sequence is TGTGCCAGCAGCTTCGGACAGAATGAAAAACTGTTTTTT. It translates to CASSFGQNEKLFF.